This T cell receptor (beta chain) was captured in a study of blood T cell repertoires in COVID-19. Study overall: Acute-phase and convalescent COVID-19 samples originated in the United States, Italy and Spain.

V was trimmed by 5 bases and J by 0 bases, leaving 17 bases between them. CDR3 length: 16 amino acids. CDR1 and CDR2 from the germline V gene are SEHNR and FQNEAQ (reference sequence). In the original analysis: Estimation of nucleated cell counts relied on the amplification of reference gene primers. Assay: immunoSEQ multiplex PCR; the TCRdb copy retains only in-frame clones and omits some. The D gene and trimming were derived from the DNA, and the V and J assignments and clone size from that table. This sample yields about 400,000 clones, of which approximately 89% are seen a single time; 1.7% belongs to the top ten. Ages ranged from roughly 18 to 100 years, with residence in about 23 US areas. Recovered participants had two consecutive negative NP/OP PCR tests, healthcare professional clearance, or symptom resolution.

The sequence derives from a woman under 40 who had recovered from COVID-19. The sequenced sample consisted of PBMCs or T cells enriched from blood (not recorded which). V is TRBV7-9 and J is TRBJ2-7; no reliable D call. CDR3 sequence (DNA): TGTGCCAGCAGCCATCCAATGGCAGGAACCTCCTACGAGCAGTACTTC. It translates to CASSHPMAGTSYEQYF.